The subject of this entry is one T cell receptor beta chain. This record comes from a study of OX40 agonist ivuxolimab in advanced cancers. The junction had 8 bases not matched to a gene; V was cut back by 5 bases and J by 1 base. Germline V gene lookup returns CDR1 SGDLS and CDR2 YYNGEE. The CDR3 totals 15 residues. Libraries were prepared by immunoSEQ multiplex PCR; TCRdb keeps only in-frame clonotypes and omits some of them. The sample contains 60,000 to 80,000 clones, about 80% of which appear only once. The material sequenced was CD4+ or CD8+ T cells sorted from blood, taken in a trial of the OX40 agonist ivuxolimab. The receptor's source is an adult with an advanced solid tumor such as melanoma, head and neck, liver or kidney cancer. V usage is TRBV9 and J usage is TRBJ2-7, with 8 nucleotides matching TRBD1. CDR3: CASSQGQGSSYEQYF. In DNA, the CDR3 is TGTGCCAGCAGTCAAGGACAGGGTTCTTCCTACGAGCAGTACTTC.